The next 30 T cell receptor beta chains were all read from a single sample in a study of cytotoxic CD8 clonotypes in ibrutinib-treated CLL. Here immunoSEQ multiplex PCR was the method, and the copy in TCRdb shows in-frame clones only, minus some. The sample records about 76,000 clones, around four fifths being singletons. Sequences were derived from PBMCs, sampled after 24 months of ibrutinib treatment. The receptors stem from a human donor with chronic lymphocytic leukemia.

The chain joins TRBV10-3 to TRBJ2-1, with TRBD2 matching over 12 bases. After removal of 5 bases from V and 0 bases from J, the junction contained 2 bases not matched to a gene. CDR3 length: 16 residues. Germline CDR1 and CDR2: ENHRY and SYGVKD. The DNA for the CDR3 is TGTGCCATCAGTTCGACTAGCGGGGGCTCCTACAATGAGCAGTTCTTC. Translated, it gives CAISSTSGGSYNEQFF.

This clone was seen ten or more times. At the DNA level, this CDR3 is encoded by other sequences in the same sample as well. The chain uses TRBV15 and TRBJ2-3; D is ambiguous. The CDR3 has 12 amino acids. Germline CDR1 and CDR2: LNHNV and YYDKDF (reference sequence). V gave up 0 bases and J gave up 2 bases, with 0 bases separating them. The CDR3 loop is CATSRDTDTQYF. In nucleotides, the CDR3 is TGTGCCACCAGCAGAGACACAGATACGCAGTATTTT.

The rearrangement joins TRBV6-5 to TRBJ2-3; possibly TRBD1 for D (6 bases). Between the trimmed V and J ends, which lost 11 bases and 6 bases, there was a span of 12 bases. The germline CDR1 and CDR2 sequences are MNHEY and SVGAGI. There are 11 residues in the CDR3. The CDR3 sequence: CASLRGDTQYF. As DNA, the CDR3 is TGTGCCTCTCTTAGGGGGGATACGCAGTATTTT.

This clone was seen a handful of times. This chain uses TRBV18 with TRBJ1-2, with D perhaps TRBD1 (6 bases). Germline lookup yields CDR1 KGHSH and CDR2 LQKENI. V lost 0 bases to trimming and J lost 7 bases, with 15 bases between them. This CDR3 region has 15 residues. The CDR3 loop reads CASSPPNPGVSGYTF. For the CDR3, the DNA is TGTGCCAGCTCACCACCGAACCCAGGGGTAAGTGGCTACACCTTC. Based on the CDR3 plus reference TRBV18 and TRBJ1-2, the full variable domain is NAGVMQNPRHLVRRRGQEARLRCSPMKGHSHVYWYRQLPEEGLKFMVYLQKENIIDESGMPKERFSAEFPKEGPSILRIQQVVRGDSAAYFCASSPPNPGVSGYTFGSGTRLTVV.

V and J are TRBV5-6 and TRBJ2-6; 8 bases agree with TRBD2. Germline CDR1 and CDR2: SGHDT and YYEEEE. The CDR3 contains 16 residues. After removal of 3 bases from V and 2 bases from J, the junction contained 4 bases not matched to a gene. The CDR3 nucleotides read TGTGCCAGCAGCTGGCGGGGGGCCCCTGGGGCCAACGTCCTGACTTTC. Amino acid sequence: CASSWRGAPGANVLTF.

The V and J genes are TRBV5-4 and TRBJ2-5; 7 nucleotides align to TRBD1. V trimming: 3 bases; J trimming: 6 bases; junction bases outside the gene matches: 11. This CDR3 is built from 15 residues. CDR1 SGHNT and CDR2 YYREEE come from the germline V gene (reference sequence). The CDR3 nucleotides are TGTGCCAGCAGCTCCCCTTCGACAGGGATGAAGACCCAGTACTTC. Translating gives CASSSPSTGMKTQYF.

This clone occurred once. V gene TRBV7-2 combines with J gene TRBJ2-3, with D possibly TRBD2 on 5 matching bases. The CDR3 is made up of 16 amino acids. The V gene lost 4 bases and the J gene lost 1 base, with 15 bases spanning the gap. In germline, CDR1 is SGHTA, CDR2 FQGNSA. CDR3 bases: TGTGCCAGCAGCTCCGGGATGGCGGAGCGCACAGATACGCAGTATTTT. Protein product: CASSSGMAERTDTQYF. Based on the CDR3 plus reference TRBV7-2 and TRBJ2-3, the full variable domain is GAGVSQSPSNKVTEKGKDVELRCDPISGHTALYWYRQSLGQGLEFLIYFQGNSAPDKSGLPSDRFSAERTGGSVSTLTIQRTQQEDSAVYLCASSSGMAERTDTQYFGPGTRLTVL.

The chain has TRBV7-2 and TRBJ2-7, with D maybe TRBD2 (6 bases). Trimming left V 5 bases short and J 7 bases short, with 15 bases between. This CDR3 has 13 amino acids. Germline loops: CDR1 SGHTA, CDR2 FQGNSA. The CDR3 sequence: CASSRRGKGEQYF. Written as DNA, the CDR3 is TGTGCCAGCAGCCGGAGGGGCAAAGGTGAGCAGTACTTC.

The chain is built from TRBV5-4 and TRBJ1-1, with D possibly matching TRBD1 (5 bases). The V and J ends lost 4 bases and 9 bases respectively, with 13 bases between them. This CDR3 has 12 amino acids. Germline values: CDR1 SGHNT, CDR2 YYREEE (reference sequence). The CDR3 protein is CASSLTGTQAFF. Written as DNA, the CDR3 is TGTGCCAGCAGCCTGACCGGGACTCAAGCTTTCTTT.

The rearrangement links TRBV7-6 to TRBJ2-3; TRBD1 matches at 7 bases. CDR1 SGHVS and CDR2 FNYEAQ come from the germline V gene. Losses at the gene ends were 5 bases for V and 0 bases for J; bases not matched to a gene: 5. CDR3 length: 15 amino acids. Here the CDR3 reads CASSIGTASTDTQYF. CDR3 bases: TGTGCCAGCAGCATCGGGACAGCTAGCACAGATACGCAGTATTTT. Full variable domain (remainder filled in from reference TRBV7-6 and TRBJ2-3): GAGVSQSPRYKVTKRGQDVALRCDPISGHVSLYWYRQALGQGPEFLTYFNYEAQQDKSGLPNDRFSAERPEGSISTLTIQRTEQRDSAMYRCASSIGTASTDTQYFGPGTRLTVL.

The V call is TRBV19, the J call TRBJ2-1; 9 bases match TRBD2. The CDR3 extends over 15 amino acids. The J segment lost 11 bases and the V segment lost 7 bases, leaving 15 bases of the junction unmatched. Germline V gene data show CDR1 as LNHDA and CDR2 as SQIVND (reference sequence). This CDR3 is CASKAGGPRQNQQFF. The CDR3, as DNA: TGTGCCAGTAAAGCGGGAGGCCCGCGCCAGAATCAGCAGTTCTTC.

This clone was picked up a small number of times. The chain couples TRBV27 to TRBJ1-5, with 7 positions matching TRBD1. Per the germline V gene, CDR1 is MNHEY and CDR2 is SMNVEV (reference sequence). This CDR3 comprises 13 residues. V dropped 5 bases and J dropped 7; count of bases not matched to a gene: 5. The CDR3 nucleotides are TGTGCCAGCAGTCGACAGGGAGGCCAGCCCCAGCATTTT. It codes for CASSRQGGQPQHF.

J is TRBJ2-7 and V is TRBV11-2; the D gene is possibly TRBD1 (5 bases). The CDR3 totals 14 residues. Germline CDR1 SGHAT, CDR2 FQNNGV. V lost 1 base to trimming and J lost 6 bases, with 13 bases between them. CDR3 coding DNA: TGTGCCAGCAGCTTAGTTATGCAGGGTCGCGAGCAGTACTTC. Translated, it gives CASSLVMQGREQYF.

J is TRBJ2-3 and V is TRBV9; 12 bases align to TRBD1. The junction had 9 bases not matched to a gene; V was cut back by 3 bases and J by 4 bases. The CDR3 consists of 17 residues. Germline CDR1 reads SGDLS; CDR2 reads YYNGEE. The CDR3 DNA reads as TGTGCCAGCAGCGGCCGGACCGGGACAGGGGGCGCAGATACGCAGTATTTT. This codes for CASSGRTGTGGADTQYF.

Only one count was recorded for this clone. This rearrangement joins TRBV5-4 to TRBJ1-2, with D perhaps matching TRBD1 (6 bases). CDR1 is SGHNT, CDR2 YYREEE, per germline (reference sequence). The CDR3 covers 15 residues. Between the trimmed V and J ends, which lost 0 bases and 8 bases, there was a span of 17 bases. In nucleotides, the CDR3 is TGTGCCAGCAGCTTGGGTGGTGAGGGGGTGAGGGGCTACACCTTC. Residues: CASSLGGEGVRGYTF. The whole variable domain, filled in from reference TRBV5-4 and TRBJ1-2, reads ETGVTQSPTHLIKTRGQQVTLRCSSQSGHNTVSWYQQALGQGPQFIFQYYREEENGRGNFPPRFSGLQFPNYSSELNVNALELDDSALYLCASSLGGEGVRGYTFGSGTRLTVV.

This clone showed up just a few times. CDR3 nucleotide sequence: TGCGCCAGCAGCCCCAGGGGTCGTGAGCAGTTCTTC. It is translated as CASSPRGREQFF. The chain couples TRBV5-1 to TRBJ2-1; a weak D match, TRBD1 (6 bases). The germline gives CDR1 SGHRS, CDR2 YFSETQ. V was shortened by 4 bases and J by 9 bases, with 11 bases between the two germline ends. This CDR3 spans 12 amino acids.

This chain joins TRBV6-5 and TRBJ1-5; unclear D gene. The CDR3 consists of 14 residues. The germline V gene encodes CDR1 MNHEY and CDR2 SVGAGI. V was pared by 2 bases and J by 0 bases, with 5 bases between. CDR3 amino acids: CASSYRDSNQPQHF. The CDR3, as DNA: TGTGCCAGCAGTTACAGGGATAGCAATCAGCCCCAGCATTTT.

In nucleotides, the CDR3 is TGTGCCAGTAGTATCTTCGCGAGGACCTCAGTAAACACAGATACGCAGTATTTT. It codes for CASSIFARTSVNTDTQYF. The rearrangement links TRBV19 to TRBJ2-3; D remains unclear. The CDR3 has 18 amino acids. Germline V gene sequence: CDR1 LNHDA, CDR2 SQIVND (reference sequence). V lost 3 bases and J 2 bases, leaving 21 bases between the germline ends.

The rearrangement joins TRBV7-6 to TRBJ2-1, with 12 positions matching TRBD2. Germline V gene data show CDR1 as SGHVS and CDR2 as FNYEAQ. CDR3 length: 15 amino acids. The V gene end was trimmed by 1 base and the J gene end by 9 bases; junction bases not matched to a gene: 4. As DNA, the CDR3 is TGTGCCAGCAGCTTAGGACTAGCGGGAGTGGGTGAGCAGTTCTTC. Residues: CASSLGLAGVGEQFF.

This clone occurred a few times. As DNA, the CDR3 is TGTGCCAGCAGTGACGGTGGTCGGAGCACAGATACGCAGTATTTT. Encoded protein: CASSDGGRSTDTQYF. The rearrangement uses TRBV6-4 and TRBJ2-3; D remains unclear. There are 15 residues in the CDR3. The V end lost 2 bases, the J end lost 0 bases, and 9 bases lay between the germline ends. The germline V gene has CDR1 MRHNA and CDR2 SNTAGT.

The CDR3 is CAWSVRQGSYEQYF. The CDR3, as DNA: TGTGCCTGGAGTGTACGACAGGGATCCTACGAGCAGTACTTC. V usage is TRBV30 and J usage is TRBJ2-7; the match to TRBD1 covers 7 bases. With V trimmed by 0 bases and J by 1 base, 3 bases remained unmatched. The CDR3 totals 14 residues. Germline CDR1 is GTSNPN and CDR2 is SVGIG (reference sequence).

The chain is built from TRBV27 and TRBJ2-7; TRBD2 matches 9 bases. After removal of 3 bases from V and 3 bases from J, the junction contained 9 bases not matched to a gene. The CDR3 totals 16 residues. Germline V lookup: CDR1 MNHEY, CDR2 SMNVEV (reference sequence). Here the CDR3 reads CASSLIAGERYYEQYF. CDR3 nucleotide sequence: TGTGCCAGCAGTTTGATAGCGGGAGAGCGGTACTACGAGCAGTACTTC.

This sequence joins TRBV9 and TRBJ2-1, with 9 positions matching TRBD1. In germline, CDR1 is SGDLS, CDR2 YYNGEE. Trimming removed 4 bases from V and 6 bases from J; junction bases left unmatched: 14. This CDR3 region has 17 residues. The CDR3 loop reads CASSPGTGIGWFNEQFF. The CDR3 DNA follows: TGTGCCAGCAGCCCCGGGACAGGGATCGGCTGGTTCAATGAGCAGTTCTTC. Using reference TRBV9 and TRBJ2-1 for the parts outside the CDR3, the full variable domain is DSGVTQTPKHLITATGQRVTLRCSPRSGDLSVYWYQQSLDQGLQFLIQYYNGEERAKGNILERFSAQQFPDLHSELNLSSLELGDSALYFCASSPGTGIGWFNEQFFGPGTRLTVL.

This clone appeared once. V gene TRBV5-1 combines with J gene TRBJ2-1, with TRBD1 identical over 8 bases. V dropped 4 bases and J dropped 8; count of bases not matched to a gene: 5. Germline CDR1 reads SGHRS; CDR2 reads YFSETQ. The CDR3 covers 13 residues. CDR3 sequence reads: CASSLQGEYEQFF. The CDR3 coding sequence is TGCGCCAGCAGCCTACAGGGGGAGTATGAGCAGTTCTTC.

The chain carries TRBV5-4 and TRBJ1-4; D is unresolved. The CDR3 sequence is 15 residues long. Trimming took 4 bases from V and 7 from J, leaving 17 bases between them. Germline V gives CDR1 SGHNT, CDR2 YYREEE (reference sequence). CDR3 region: CASSIAGSGLEKLFF. In nucleotides, the CDR3 is TGTGCCAGCAGCATTGCGGGGAGCGGGCTTGAAAAACTGTTTTTT.

This clone was detected only once. The CDR3 DNA is TGTGCCAGCAGCTTAGGGGCCCTAACGACTAGCGTTGGGGCGGCCCAGTACTTC. It encodes CASSLGALTTSVGAAQYF. This chain links TRBV7-6 with TRBJ2-5; the match to TRBD2 covers 8 bases. CDR1 and CDR2 from the germline V gene are SGHVS and FNYEAQ. V shed 1 base and J 9 bases; nucleotides not matched to a gene: 19. The CDR3 covers 18 residues.

CDR3 loop: CAWSVDRTTGELFF. The CDR3 DNA reads as TGTGCCTGGAGTGTAGATAGAACTACCGGGGAGCTGTTTTTT. The gene calls are TRBV30 and TRBJ2-2; D unclear. With 0 bases removed from V and 5 bases from J, the gap between germline ends came to 10 bases. Germline lookup yields CDR1 GTSNPN and CDR2 SVGIG (reference sequence). This CDR3 is 14 amino acids long.

This chain connects TRBV5-1 to TRBJ2-3, with a tentative D call TRBD2 (5 bases). Germline values: CDR1 SGHRS, CDR2 YFSETQ. CDR3 length equals 17 residues. Deletions cut 0 bases from V and 4 bases from J, with 18 bases between. Here the CDR3 reads CASSLGERGAGADTQYF. CDR3 bases: TGCGCCAGCAGCTTGGGAGAACGAGGAGCCGGGGCAGATACGCAGTATTTT.

The chain couples TRBV6-1 to TRBJ1-1; no reliable D call. The CDR3 loop spans 14 amino acids. The V end lost 3 bases, the J end lost 1 base, and 9 bases lay between the germline ends. Germline V gives CDR1 MNHNS, CDR2 SASEGT. This CDR3 reads CASSDWAENTEAFF. CDR3 DNA: TGTGCCAGCAGTGATTGGGCAGAGAACACTGAAGCTTTCTTT.

This sequence joins TRBV27 and TRBJ2-1, with 10 bases that match TRBD2. With 7 bases clipped from V and 0 bases from J, the junction kept 3 bases outside the gene matches. Germline V gene lookup returns CDR1 MNHEY and CDR2 SMNVEV (reference sequence). The CDR3 covers 15 residues. DNA for the CDR3: TGTGCCAGCAACCTAGCGGGAGTCTCCTACAATGAGCAGTTCTTC. This translates into CASNLAGVSYNEQFF.